One and the same sample provided the 3 T cell receptor beta chains below, sequenced in a study of T cell responses to AZD1222 COVID-19 vaccine. The protocol was immunoSEQ multiplex PCR, while the TCRdb copy is restricted to in-frame clones and leaves out a portion. The sample holds 35,000 to 50,000 clones; about 82% are singletons and the top ten take about 22%. Sample: peripheral blood, taken 28 days after the second dose of the MenACWY control vaccine. The source is an adult who received the MenACWY meningococcal vaccine as a control.

The chain carries TRBV4-2 and TRBJ2-1; D unclear. Deletions cut 1 base from V and 3 bases from J, with 10 bases between. CDR3 length: 15 amino acids. Germline V gives CDR1 LGHNA, CDR2 YNFKEQ. Here the CDR3 reads CASSQGAADYNEQFF. DNA of the CDR3: TGTGCCAGCAGCCAAGGGGCAGCAGACTACAATGAGCAGTTCTTC.

This sequence joins TRBV10-3 and TRBJ1-5, with TRBD1 matching 7 bases. Germline values: CDR1 ENHRY, CDR2 SYGVKD. This CDR3 has 13 amino acids. The V gene end was trimmed by 6 bases and the J gene end by 4 bases; junction bases not matched to a gene: 3. In DNA, the CDR3 is TGTGCCATCAGCGGGACAGAAAATCAGCCCCAGCATTTT. Translating it yields CAISGTENQPQHF.

J is TRBJ1-2 and V is TRBV6-5, with TRBD1 matching 7 bases. V lost 6 bases to trimming and J lost 2 bases; unmatched junction nucleotides: 9. The germline V gene encodes CDR1 MNHEY and CDR2 SVGAGI. This CDR3 is built from 15 residues. The CDR3 loop is CASRDIGGSNYGYTF. Written as DNA, the CDR3 is TGTGCCAGCAGAGACATAGGGGGCTCCAACTATGGCTACACCTTC.